The T cell receptor (beta chain) described here comes from a study of T cell repertoires in cytomegalovirus infection (dated by TCRdb to 2018 to 2020). With regard to the full study: The peptide stimulations were aimed at well-studied HLA-B-restricted epitopes as well as recently identified HLA-C-restricted CMV epitopes, whose presentation resists viral immunomodulation. Because public TCR beta signatures pointed to carriage of CMV infection together with the matching HLA type, the HLA type of each donor mattered for the analysis. Study-wide findings and limitations: In both this cohort and an independent cohort of several hundred donors, the cumulative frequency of public TCR beta family members distinguished carriers of CMV infection plus the relevant HLA type. The ex vivo response was dominated by HLA-C-restricted CMV-specific TCR beta clonotypes, which also provided the single most frequent clonotype in two of eight donors.

The reads were generated on an Illumina HiSeq 1500. TCRdb reworked the public reads: Q25 trimming with fastp, MiXCR clone assembly, productive beta chains retained. Each CDR3 protein appears once, grouped with its most common genes and DNA. The sample table records approximately 500,000 distinct CDR3 sequences; 30% to 40% of these occur just once. 15% to 20% of the sample goes to the ten largest clones. From the cysteine through the phenylalanine, the CDR3 covers 13 amino acids. Solely the CDR3 DNA is kept, with 39 bases framed from the first base. In the germline V gene, CDR1 corresponds to SGHTA and CDR2 to FQGNSA. Sample treatment or condition, as interpreted from the label and publication: in vitro stimulation with specific CMV peptide epitopes to enrich CMV-specific T cells. Note on this clonotype: The antigen it binds to is not known. A junction end diverges from the germline sequence, so it may reflect a read error.

This sequence was found in a human donor in good health (CMV status not recorded). Some clones in this sample may be carry-over from other donors' samples. The specimen comprised cultured PBMCs, sampled from culture after CMV antigen stimulation. The receptor chain draws on TRBV7-2 and TRBJ1-2; tentative D gene TRBD1, with 6 bases matching. The nucleotides read TGTGCCAGCAGCGAGGACAGAAGCTATGGCTACAACTTC. This gives the protein CASSEDRSYGYNF.